Shown below are 15 T cell receptor beta chains from a single sample sequenced in a study of blood T cell repertoires in COVID-19. The repertoire was sequenced with immunoSEQ multiplex PCR; TCRdb's copy has only in-frame clones and lacks some. The sample has roughly 200,000 clones, 80% to 90% seen once. The sequenced sample was peripheral blood. These receptors all stem from a man aged 55 to 70 with acute or convalescent COVID-19.

This clone occurred a few times. The rearrangement joins TRBV5-1 to TRBJ1-4; D unclear. Germline V lookup: CDR1 SGHRS, CDR2 YFSETQ. The CDR3 is 14 residues long. Trimming stripped 7 bases from V and 3 bases from J, with 13 bases between. This chain's CDR3 is CASRFDVANEKLFF. The DNA of the CDR3 is TGCGCCAGCCGGTTTGATGTGGCTAATGAAAAACTGTTTTTT. Full variable domain (remainder filled in from reference TRBV5-1 and TRBJ1-4): KAGVTQTPRYLIKTRGQQVTLSCSPISGHRSVSWYQQTPGQGLQFLFEYFSETQRNKGNFPGRFSGRQFSNSRSEMNVSTLELGDSALYLCASRFDVANEKLFFGSGTQLSVL.

V gene TRBV6-5 combines with J gene TRBJ1-6; 10 nucleotides match TRBD1. J was trimmed by 8 bases and V by 4 bases; bases with no gene match: 5. Germline loops: CDR1 MNHEY, CDR2 SVGAGI. The CDR3 contains 15 residues. Here the CDR3 DNA reads TGTGCCAGCAGTTCCGGACAGGGGGGTTATTCACCCCTCCACTTT. Protein: CASSSGQGGYSPLHF.

The chain links TRBV9 to TRBJ2-1; 9 nucleotides match TRBD1. The V gene end was trimmed by 2 bases and the J gene end by 0 bases; junction bases not matched to a gene: 0. Germline values: CDR1 SGDLS, CDR2 YYNGEE. The CDR3 runs to 15 residues. CDR3 DNA: TGTGCCAGCAGCGTGACAGGGGGCTCCTACAATGAGCAGTTCTTC. Translating it yields CASSVTGGSYNEQFF. Supplemented by reference TRBV9 and TRBJ2-1, the full variable domain reads DSGVTQTPKHLITATGQRVTLRCSPRSGDLSVYWYQQSLDQGLQFLIQYYNGEERAKGNILERFSAQQFPDLHSELNLSSLELGDSALYFCASSVTGGSYNEQFFGPGTRLTVL.

This sequence joins TRBV18 and TRBJ2-7; 8 bases map to TRBD1. The junction had 9 bases not matched to a gene; V was cut back by 6 bases and J by 5 bases. The CDR3 loop spans 14 amino acids. The germline gives CDR1 KGHSH, CDR2 LQKENI. CDR3 bases: TGTGCCAGCTCGACCCGGGCAGGGGGCAACGAGCAGTACTTC. This sequence encodes CASSTRAGGNEQYF. Supplemented by reference TRBV18 and TRBJ2-7, the full variable domain reads NAGVMQNPRHLVRRRGQEARLRCSPMKGHSHVYWYRQLPEEGLKFMVYLQKENIIDESGMPKERFSAEFPKEGPSILRIQQVVRGDSAAYFCASSTRAGGNEQYFGPGTRLTVT.

In regard to this clone: A read error may account for a junction end that differs from germline. This chain uses TRBV3-1 (or the pseudogene TRBV3-2) with TRBJ2-7, with no clear D. There are 12 residues in the CDR3. Germline CDR1 and CDR2: LGHDT and YNNKEL (reference sequence). CDR3 sequence reads: CASSQDERTLHF. CDR3 DNA: TGTGCCAGCAGCCAAGATGAGCGTACCTTACACTTC.

A word on this clone: Other nucleotide sequences in the sample specify the same CDR3. The V gene is TRBV28, the J gene TRBJ1-2, with TRBD1 identical over 8 bases. Per germline, CDR1 MDHEN and CDR2 SYDVKM. V lost 5 bases, J lost 3 bases, and 2 bases stayed unmatched. This CDR3 has 13 amino acids. As DNA, the CDR3 is TGTGCCAGCAGTCCGGACAGGGACTATGGCTACACCTTC. Protein: CASSPDRDYGYTF.

The rearrangement joins TRBV5-1 to TRBJ1-2; D gene uncertain. Trimming shortened V by 0 bases and J by 5 bases, and 5 bases separated the two germline ends. The CDR3 is 12 amino acids. Per the germline V gene, CDR1 is SGHRS and CDR2 is YFSETQ. The CDR3 nucleotides are TGCGCCAGCAGCTTGGCCCAGTATGGCTACACCTTC. As protein: CASSLAQYGYTF.

This clone was seen just once. The rearrangement uses TRBV7-2 and TRBJ2-7; 8 nucleotides agree with TRBD1. Germline loops: CDR1 SGHTA, CDR2 FQGNSA. Losses at the gene ends were 5 bases for V and 6 bases for J; bases not matched to a gene: 9. The CDR3 sequence is 14 residues long. The CDR3 loop reads CASSDWTGRAEQYF. CDR3 nucleotide sequence: TGTGCCAGCAGCGATTGGACAGGGCGGGCCGAGCAGTACTTC.

J is TRBJ1-5 and V is TRBV27; D is perhaps TRBD1 (6 bases). Germline CDR1 reads MNHEY; CDR2 reads SMNVEV (reference sequence). The CDR3 runs 12 residues. V shed 8 bases and J shed 7 bases, with 12 bases lying between them. CDR3 nucleotide sequence: TGTGCCAGCGCGGGGGCCGGACAGCCCCAGCATTTT. Its protein product is CASAGAGQPQHF.

The rearrangement uses TRBV30 and TRBJ2-7, with D possibly being TRBD1 (8 bases). Per the germline V gene, CDR1 is GTSNPN and CDR2 is SVGIG (reference sequence). CDR3 length equals 14 residues. The V end lost 1 base, the J end lost 2 bases, and 12 bases lay between the germline ends. This CDR3 is CAWSGTGRAYEQYF. In DNA, the CDR3 is TGTGCCTGGAGTGGGACAGGGAGGGCCTACGAGCAGTACTTC. The complete variable domain, with remaining parts taken from reference TRBV30 and TRBJ2-7, reads SQTIHQWPATLVQPVGSPLSLECTVEGTSNPNLYWYRQAAGRGLQLLFYSVGIGQISSEVPQNLSASRPQDRQFILSSKKLLLSDSGFYLCAWSGTGRAYEQYFGPGTRLTVT.

V usage is TRBV19 and J usage is TRBJ2-1; 9 nucleotides align to TRBD1. The germline V gene has CDR1 LNHDA and CDR2 SQIVND (reference sequence). The V gene end was trimmed by 7 bases and the J gene end by 8 bases; junction bases not matched to a gene: 9. This CDR3 comprises 14 residues. CDR3 coding DNA: TGTGCCAGTACCCCGGGACAGGGAGTCGATGAGCAGTTCTTC. Encoded protein: CASTPGQGVDEQFF. Together with reference TRBV19 and TRBJ2-1, the CDR3 gives the full variable domain: DGGITQSPKYLFRKEGQNVTLSCEQNLNHDAMYWYRQDPGQGLRLIYYSQIVNDFQKGDIAEGYSVSREKKESFPLTVTSAQKNPTAFYLCASTPGQGVDEQFFGPGTRLTVL.

The chain's CDR3 is CAVQAGRTDTQYF. In nucleotides, the CDR3 is TGTGCCGTCCAGGCGGGGCGCACAGATACGCAGTATTTT. The chain is built from TRBV7-5 and TRBJ2-3; the table names TRBD2, a call not compared with the DNA. TRBV7-5 is a recognized pseudogene. There are 13 residues in the CDR3.

The V gene is TRBV30, the J gene TRBJ2-7; 7 nucleotides agree with TRBD1. The germline CDR1 and CDR2 sequences are GTSNPN and SVGIG (reference sequence). V lost 0 bases to trimming and J lost 0 bases; unmatched junction nucleotides: 20. The CDR3 contains 20 residues. The CDR3 coding sequence is TGTGCCTGGAGTGTACGCCCAGTTGAAGGGGGCCGGATATTCTCCTACGAGCAGTACTTC. It translates to CAWSVRPVEGGRIFSYEQYF.

This clone came up once. The rearrangement links TRBV11-2 to TRBJ2-1, with 11 nucleotides matching TRBD2. Trimming at V came to 0 bases and at J to 12 bases, leaving 7 bases not matched to a gene. The germline V gene encodes CDR1 SGHAT and CDR2 FQNNGV. The CDR3 is made up of 15 amino acids. CDR3 sequence reads: CASSLELAGGPLQFF. In nucleotides, the CDR3 is TGTGCCAGCAGCTTAGAGCTAGCGGGAGGTCCTCTGCAGTTCTTC.

To note about this clone: Other nucleotide sequences in the sample specify the same CDR3. DNA for the CDR3: TGTGCCAGCAGCCCGGGACAGGGGTACGAGCAGTACTTC. Its protein product is CASSPGQGYEQYF. The rearrangement uses TRBV28 and TRBJ2-7; 10 bases agree with TRBD1. The CDR3 extends over 13 amino acids. Germline V CDR1 and CDR2: MDHEN, SYDVKM. Trimming took 6 bases from V and 4 from J; bases not matched to a gene: 3.